This T cell receptor (beta chain) comes out of a study of blood T cells in healthy people across ages (dated by TCRdb to about 2015). With regard to the full study: Template switching captured roughly one uniquely barcoded TCR beta cDNA molecule per two T cells in model experiments. To avoid experimental bias, donors of different ages were spread randomly across the sequencing lanes. Using the same blood draw, the study looked at two additional independent replicas of 1 million unique cDNA reads for two donors, one aged 18 to 30 and the other aged 80 or older. Four age groups were formed from the donors: young (average roughly 15 years), middle-aged (around 37), aged (roughly 56) and long-lived (roughly 81). Using deep sequencing normalized with unique cDNA molecular identifiers, the study measured how TCR beta repertoire diversity changes with age.

Notes on this clonotype: Its antigen is unknown. The sample holds no much larger clone one base away, and base qualities are not on file.

Donors were a few dozen systemically healthy Caucasian individuals from Russia aged roughly 6 to 100 years. About 9.8 milliliters of peripheral blood were drawn from each donor into EDTA-treated Vacutainer tubes. Ficoll-Paque density-gradient centrifugation was used to isolate PBMCs, with at least 7 million per sample. Trizol reagent was used to extract total RNA from the PBMCs, yielding at least 6 micrograms per sample. For every donor, flow cytometry on a PBMC aliquot measured the percentage of naive CD45RAhigh/CD27high T cells. At the junction V is shortened by 7 bases and J by 3 bases, with 13 bases in between. The CDR3 sequence holds 14 residues, the cysteine and phenylalanine included. Of all the DNA, just the CDR3 is kept, 42 bases in frame from base 1. For CDR1 and CDR2, the germline V gene lists SQVTM and ANQGSEA. General conclusions and limits of the study: As age increased, observed TCR beta diversity per million T cells dropped in a roughly linear way, and a significant reduction was already evident by age about 40. Because profiling used bulk unsorted PBMCs, naive and antigen-experienced compartments could not be compared conclusively. A strong correlation was found between observed TCR beta diversity and the percentage of naive T cells measured by flow cytometry. The CMV infection status of donors was not known, potentially confounding age-related changes in expanded clonotypes. Total diversity estimates from one million sequenced T cells were considered lower bounds and underestimates. The long-lived group showed more naive CD4+ T cells, fewer expanded clones and increased TCR diversity than the aged group, suggesting age selection.

Receptor amplification or capture employed 5' RACE. The run used an Illumina HiSeq 2500. A second roughly 7 to 12 cycle PCR used a sample-barcoded 5' primer and a J-beta primer mix. A unique molecular identifier was introduced onto each TCR beta cDNA molecule by a template-switch 5' adaptor carrying 12 random nucleotides. At least 2.5 million CDR3-containing paired-end reads were obtained from each sample. First-strand cDNA synthesis was performed from all RNA using the Mint cDNA synthesis kit, with priming by a TRBC-specific oligonucleotide. All cDNA was treated with uracil-DNA glycosylase and then went through a first 18-cycle PCR with the universal primers M1SS and BC2_uni_R. Turning to the authors' computational methods: Normalization of each sample was performed by random selection of 1 million high-quality reads, each carrying a distinct molecular identifier. Instead of being binned into consensus sequences, reads with shared molecular identifiers were discarded. MiTCR, run with a Q25 quality threshold and the strictest error-elimination algorithm, handled CDR3 identification, clonotype clustering and error correction. A nonparametric unseen species model using Euler transformation provided a lower-bound estimate of total TCR beta diversity. TCRdb took the public reads, trimmed them with fastp at Q25, ran MiXCR for clone calling and kept in-frame beta chains. Entries that share a CDR3 protein sequence are merged under the most common genes and DNA. The V and J calls and clone size come from TCRdb's table, not from the authors' own analysis. The sample has about 760,000 distinct CDR3 sequences on record, around 50% of them singletons. Clones ranked in the top ten supply approximately 24% of the sample.

Sequencing input: blood. This TCR was recovered from a man aged 35 to 55 in good health. The chain uses TRBV29-1 and TRBJ2-6; the D segment could be TRBD2, given 6 matching bases. Here the CDR3 is given as CSAGTLGGANVLTF. The DNA is as follows: TGCAGCGCGGGGACTCTTGGTGGGGCCAACGTCCTGACTTTC. Here the CDR3 is joined to the reference TRBV29-1 and TRBJ2-6 genes, and the full variable domain is: SAVISQKPSRDICQRGTSLTIQCQVDSQVTMMFWYRQQPGQSLTLIATANQGSEATYESGFVIDKFPISRPNLTFSTLTVSNMSPEDSSIYLCSAGTLGGANVLTFGAGSRLTVL.